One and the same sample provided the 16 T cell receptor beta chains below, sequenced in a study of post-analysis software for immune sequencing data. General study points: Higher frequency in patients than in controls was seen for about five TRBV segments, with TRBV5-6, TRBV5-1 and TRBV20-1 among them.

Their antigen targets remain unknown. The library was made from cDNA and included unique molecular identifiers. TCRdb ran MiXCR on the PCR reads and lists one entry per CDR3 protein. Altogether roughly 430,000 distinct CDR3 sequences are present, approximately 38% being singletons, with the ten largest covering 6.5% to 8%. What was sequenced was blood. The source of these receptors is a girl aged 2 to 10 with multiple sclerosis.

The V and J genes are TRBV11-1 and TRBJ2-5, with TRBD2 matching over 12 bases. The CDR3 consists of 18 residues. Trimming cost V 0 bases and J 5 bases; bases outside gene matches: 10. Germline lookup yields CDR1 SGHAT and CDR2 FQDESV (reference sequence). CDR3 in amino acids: CASSLARTSGVSGETQYF. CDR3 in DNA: TGTGCCAGCAGCTTAGCCCGGACTAGCGGGGTCTCAGGGGAGACCCAGTACTTC.

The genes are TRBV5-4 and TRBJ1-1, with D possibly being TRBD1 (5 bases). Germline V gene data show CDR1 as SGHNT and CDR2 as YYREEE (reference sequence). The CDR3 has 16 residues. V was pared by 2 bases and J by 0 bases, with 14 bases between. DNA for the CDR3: TGTGCCAGCAGCTTACAGGATATCAGACTGAACACTGAAGCTTTCTTT. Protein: CASSLQDIRLNTEAFF.

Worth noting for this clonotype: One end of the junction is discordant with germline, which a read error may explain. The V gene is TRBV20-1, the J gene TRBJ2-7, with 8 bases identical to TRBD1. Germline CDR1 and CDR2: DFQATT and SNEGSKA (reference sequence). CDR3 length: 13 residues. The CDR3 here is CSARQGATYKQYF. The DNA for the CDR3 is TGCAGTGCTAGACAGGGGGCGACCTACAAGCAGTACTTC.

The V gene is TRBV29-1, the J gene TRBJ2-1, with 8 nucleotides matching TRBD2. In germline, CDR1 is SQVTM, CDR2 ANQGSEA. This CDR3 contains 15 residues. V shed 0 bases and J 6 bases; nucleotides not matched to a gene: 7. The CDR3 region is CSVEEILAVSNEQFF. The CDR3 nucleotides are TGCAGCGTTGAAGAGATACTAGCGGTTTCCAATGAGCAGTTCTTC.

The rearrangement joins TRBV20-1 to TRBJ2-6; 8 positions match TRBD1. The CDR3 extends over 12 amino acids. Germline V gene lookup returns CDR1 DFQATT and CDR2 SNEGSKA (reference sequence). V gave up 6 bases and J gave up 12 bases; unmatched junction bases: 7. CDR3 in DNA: TGCAGTGCAACACAGGGGGGCCGCGTCCTGACTTTC. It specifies CSATQGGRVLTF.

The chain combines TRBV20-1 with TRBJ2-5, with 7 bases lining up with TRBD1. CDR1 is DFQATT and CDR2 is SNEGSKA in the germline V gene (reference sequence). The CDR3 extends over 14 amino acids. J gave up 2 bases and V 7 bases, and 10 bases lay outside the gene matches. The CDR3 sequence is CSVDLGQVQETQYF. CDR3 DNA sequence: TGCAGTGTAGATCTAGGACAGGTTCAAGAGACCCAGTACTTC.

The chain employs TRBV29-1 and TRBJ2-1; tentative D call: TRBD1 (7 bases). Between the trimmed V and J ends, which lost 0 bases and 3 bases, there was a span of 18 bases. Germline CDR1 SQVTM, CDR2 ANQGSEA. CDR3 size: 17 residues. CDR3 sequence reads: CSVEDEEGTEFYNEQFF. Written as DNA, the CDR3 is TGCAGCGTTGAAGATGAGGAGGGGACAGAATTCTACAATGAGCAGTTCTTC.

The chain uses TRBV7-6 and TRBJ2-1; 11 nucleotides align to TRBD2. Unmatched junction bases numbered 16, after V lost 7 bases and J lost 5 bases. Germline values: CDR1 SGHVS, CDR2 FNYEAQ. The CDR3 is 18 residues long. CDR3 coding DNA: TGTGCCAGCAACGAGTCTAGCGGGAGGAAACATGGAAACAATGAGCAGTTCTTC. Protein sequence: CASNESSGRKHGNNEQFF.

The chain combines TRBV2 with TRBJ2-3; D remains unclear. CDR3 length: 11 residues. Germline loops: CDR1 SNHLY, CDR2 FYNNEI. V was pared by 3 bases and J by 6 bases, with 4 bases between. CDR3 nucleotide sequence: TGTGCCAGCAGTGATTGGGATACGCAGTATTTT. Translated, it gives CASSDWDTQYF.

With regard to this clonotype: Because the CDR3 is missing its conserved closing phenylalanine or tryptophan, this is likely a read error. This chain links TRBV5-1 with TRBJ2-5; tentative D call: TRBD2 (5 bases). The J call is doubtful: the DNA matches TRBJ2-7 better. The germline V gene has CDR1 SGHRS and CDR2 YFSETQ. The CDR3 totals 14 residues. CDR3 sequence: CASSRADHLDEQYI. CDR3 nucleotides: TGCGCCAGCAGCCGAGCGGACCACCTAGACGAGCAGTACATC.

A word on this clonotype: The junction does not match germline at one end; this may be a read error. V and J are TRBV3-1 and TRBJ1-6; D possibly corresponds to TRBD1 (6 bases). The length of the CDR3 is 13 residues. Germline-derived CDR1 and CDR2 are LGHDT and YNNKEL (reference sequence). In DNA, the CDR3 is TGTGCCAGTAACGGCAGGGGAAATTCACCCCCCCACTTT. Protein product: CASNGRGNSPPHF.

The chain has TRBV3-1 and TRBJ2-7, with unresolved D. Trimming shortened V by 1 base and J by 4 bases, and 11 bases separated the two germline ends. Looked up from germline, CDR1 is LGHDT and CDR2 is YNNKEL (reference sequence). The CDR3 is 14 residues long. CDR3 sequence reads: CASSQAWLEYEQYF. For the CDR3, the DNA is TGTGCCAGCAGCCAAGCTTGGCTGGAATACGAGCAGTACTTC.

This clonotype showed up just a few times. The CDR3 nucleotides are TGTGCCAGCAGTTTAACCGGGACTAGGATTAGGAACATTCAGTACTTC. It is translated as CASSLTGTRIRNIQYF. The V call is TRBV28, the J call TRBJ2-4; 8 bases are a match to TRBD2. Germline values: CDR1 MDHEN, CDR2 SYDVKM. The CDR3 is 16 residues long. After removal of 2 bases from V and 7 bases from J, the junction contained 10 bases not matched to a gene.

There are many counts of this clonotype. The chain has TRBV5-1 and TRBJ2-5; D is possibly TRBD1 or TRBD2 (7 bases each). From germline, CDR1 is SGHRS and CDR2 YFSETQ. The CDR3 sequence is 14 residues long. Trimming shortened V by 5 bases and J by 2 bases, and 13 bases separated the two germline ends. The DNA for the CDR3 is TGCGCCAGCAGGCAGGGGGGGTTTCAAGAGACCCAGTACTTC. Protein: CASRQGGFQETQYF. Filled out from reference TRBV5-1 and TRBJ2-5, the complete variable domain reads KAGVTQTPRYLIKTRGQQVTLSCSPISGHRSVSWYQQTPGQGLQFLFEYFSETQRNKGNFPGRFSGRQFSNSRSEMNVSTLELGDSALYLCASRQGGFQETQYFGPGTRLLVL.

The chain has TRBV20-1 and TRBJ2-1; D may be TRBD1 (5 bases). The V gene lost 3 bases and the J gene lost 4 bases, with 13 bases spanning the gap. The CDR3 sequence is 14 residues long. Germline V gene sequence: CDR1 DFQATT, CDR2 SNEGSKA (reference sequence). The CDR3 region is CSASPGRLYNEQFF. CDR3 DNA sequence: TGCAGTGCTAGTCCAGGGCGATTATACAATGAGCAGTTCTTC.

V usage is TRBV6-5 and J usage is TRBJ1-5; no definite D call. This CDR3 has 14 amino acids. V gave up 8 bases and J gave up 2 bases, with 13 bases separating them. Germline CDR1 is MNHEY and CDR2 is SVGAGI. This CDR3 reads CASQRVAGNQPQHF. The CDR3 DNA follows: TGTGCCAGCCAGAGGGTGGCCGGCAATCAGCCCCAGCATTTT.